The 7 T cell receptor beta chains reported below all come from one sample, sequenced in a study of CD8+CD57+ T cells in acquired aplastic anemia. Using genomic DNA as the template, TCR beta VDJ and CDR3 profiling was carried out. TCRdb processed the reads anew with MiXCR; each CDR3 protein has one entry. The table records some 160,000 distinct CDR3 sequences, roughly half of them present only once. Flow cytometry had shown expanded CD8+CD57+ cells in the patients chosen for sequencing. The sample was sorted CD4+, CD8+, or CD8+CD57+ T cells (not recorded which) from PBMCs. The receptors originated from a human donor with aplastic anemia.

This rearrangement joins TRBV7-2 to TRBJ2-7; D assignment may be TRBD1 or TRBD2 (5 bases each). The CDR3 has 15 residues. V gave up 7 bases and J gave up 5 bases, with 21 bases separating them. Germline V gene sequence: CDR1 SGHTA, CDR2 FQGNSA. The CDR3 loop is CASTTGTAWGNEQYF. In DNA, the CDR3 is TGTGCCAGCACCACCGGGACGGCGTGGGGTAACGAGCAGTACTTC. Using reference TRBV7-2 and TRBJ2-7 for the parts outside the CDR3, the full variable domain is GAGVSQSPSNKVTEKGKDVELRCDPISGHTALYWYRQSLGQGLEFLIYFQGNSAPDKSGLPSDRFSAERTGGSVSTLTIQRTQQEDSAVYLCASTTGTAWGNEQYFGPGTRLTVT.

On this clonotype: One end of the junction varies from germline; a read error may be responsible. V gene TRBV20-1 combines with J gene TRBJ1-1, with D maybe TRBD1 (5 bases). Germline V gene sequence: CDR1 DFQATT, CDR2 SNEGSKA (reference sequence). This CDR3 has 14 amino acids. The CDR3 here is CRAREGLQNTEAFF. As DNA, the CDR3 is TGCCGTGCTAGAGAGGGACTGCAGAACACTGAAGCTTTCTTT.

This clonotype was recorded once. A much larger clone differs from this one at a single base, so this may be a read error. This sequence joins TRBV4-1 and TRBJ1-1; 9 bases map to TRBD1. V shed 3 bases and J 3 bases; nucleotides not matched to a gene: 5. CDR1 and CDR2 from the germline V gene are MGHRA and YSYEKL. This CDR3 is built from 15 residues. The CDR3 loop is CASSQGGQGHTEAFF. The DNA of the CDR3 is TGCGCCAGCAGCCAGGGGGGACAGGGACACACTGAAGCTTTCTTT.

CDR3 amino acids: CSARDGSYEQYF. CDR3 bases: TGCAGCGCCCGGGACGGATCCTACGAGCAGTACTTC. V is TRBV29-1 and J is TRBJ2-7; either TRBD1 or TRBD2 may supply D (5 bases each). V lost 7 bases to trimming and J lost 1 base, with 11 bases between them. Germline values: CDR1 SQVTM, CDR2 ANQGSEA. The CDR3 extends over 12 amino acids.

This clonotype was seen ten or more times. The chain recombines TRBV19 with TRBJ1-4, with D hard to call. The V end was cut by 7 bases, the J end by 0 bases, with 9 bases between. CDR3 size: 14 residues. Per germline, CDR1 LNHDA and CDR2 SQIVND (reference sequence). In DNA, the CDR3 is TGTGCCAGTAAAGAGAGACCAACTAATGAAAAACTGTTTTTT. It translates to CASKERPTNEKLFF.

Many counts were recorded for this clonotype. The chain carries TRBV5-4 and TRBJ1-2; a weak D match, TRBD1 (6 bases). The CDR3 sequence is 17 residues long. CDR1 is SGHNT and CDR2 is YYREEE in the germline V gene (reference sequence). V was trimmed by 1 base and J by 1 base, leaving 17 bases between them. The CDR3 is CASSLTLKTGSNYGYTF. The CDR3 DNA follows: TGTGCCAGCAGCTTGACACTCAAGACAGGCAGTAACTATGGCTACACCTTC.

This chain's CDR3 is CASSNRDRSLRNGYTF. The CDR3 DNA reads TGTGCCAGCAGTAACCGGGACAGGTCCCTGAGGAATGGCTACACCTTC. The chain couples TRBV6-5 to TRBJ1-2, with 8 bases aligning to TRBD1. The CDR3 extends over 16 amino acids. Trimming cost V 5 bases and J 6 bases; bases outside gene matches: 14. CDR1 and CDR2 (germline): MNHEY, SVGAGI.